This T cell receptor beta chain comes out of a study of regulatory T cells in long-lasting Graves disease. Details on this clonotype: Its target is not known. It may be a read error: a sequence one base away is much more abundant.

Study-wide results and limits: Sharing of public clonotypes was greater in persistent patients (about 2,500) than in new patients (about 970).

Described time point: newly diagnosed GD, antithyroid drugs for less than 3 months. PBMCs were the source of the RNA used for TCR sequencing. Through Arm-PCR of CDR3 regions and iRepertoire HTBI primers, TCR beta libraries were built. TCRdb processed the multiplex PCR reads anew with MiXCR; each CDR3 protein has one entry. The data show about 240,000 distinct CDR3 sequences, roughly a fifth seen once. The V gene lost 0 bases and the J gene lost 2 bases, with 6 bases spanning the gap. Looked up from germline, CDR1 is SGHKS and CDR2 is YYEKEE (reference sequence). This CDR3 contains 13 residues. This rearrangement joins TRBV5-5 to TRBJ2-7; no firm D call. The sample in question was peripheral blood mononuclear cells (PBMCs), obtained at new diagnosis, from a patient treated with antithyroid drugs. This receptor was obtained from a female donor with Graves disease. CDR3 protein: CASSLADAYEQYF. The DNA of the CDR3 is TGTGCCAGCAGCTTGGCCGACGCCTACGAGCAGTACTTC.